The rows below give T cell receptor beta chains drawn from one sample of a study of graft-versus-host responses after intestinal transplantation. What these receptors recognize is not known. The table came from immunoSEQ multiplex PCR; TCRdb's copy has only in-frame clones and leaves some out. The sample holds over 100,000 clones, roughly 96% seen once. The sequenced sample was unstimulated CD8+ T cells sorted from spleen or lymph node cells, obtained before intestinal transplant. These receptors all stem from a human donor who received an intestinal transplant. The CDR3 runs from the conserved cysteine through the conserved F or W. A D gene is named only where the DNA matches it firmly. A row's size may be missing; if present it is once, few, many or a size class.

.,.,TRBV5-1,TRBJ2-7,CASSWGRRTYEQYF,TGCGCCAGCAGCTGGGGGCGGAGGACCTACGAGCAGTACTTC
.,.,TRBV9,TRBJ2-2,CASSVRAATGELFF,TGTGCCAGCAGCGTGAGAGCGGCCACCGGGGAGCTGTTTTTT
.,.,TRBV28,TRBJ1-1,CASSLLEYTEAFF,TGTGCCAGCAGTTTATTAGAGTACACTGAAGCTTTCTTT
.,.,TRBV11-3,TRBJ2-7,CASSSSGNSASYEQYF,TGTGCCAGCAGCTCATCAGGGAACAGTGCCTCCTACGAGCAGTACTTC
.,.,TRBV11-2,TRBJ2-7,CASSQSQGRAYEQYF,TGTGCCAGCAGCCAATCACAGGGAAGAGCCTACGAGCAGTACTTC
.,.,TRBV7-9,TRBJ2-1,CASSALTGRIYNEQFF,TGTGCCAGCAGCGCTTTGACGGGGAGGATCTACAATGAGCAGTTCTTC
.,.,TRBV4-2,TRBJ2-7,CASSQASYEQYF,TGTGCCAGCAGCCAAGCTAGTTACGAGCAGTACTTC
TRBD2,.,TRBV4-2,TRBJ2-1,CASSQDRVGLAGAREQFF,TGTGCCAGCAGCCAAGATCGAGTCGGACTAGCGGGAGCTAGGGAGCAGTTCTTC
.,.,TRBV15,TRBJ1-1,CATSRGGTEAFF,TGTGCCACCAGCAGAGGAGGGACTGAAGCTTTCTTT
TRBD2,.,TRBV4-1,TRBJ2-7,CASSQASGSYEQYF,TGCGCCAGCAGCCAGGCTAGCGGCTCCTACGAGCAGTACTTC
.,.,TRBV6-6,TRBJ1-2,CASSPRERTNYGYTF,TGTGCCAGCAGTCCTAGGGAGCGTACTAACTATGGCTACACCTTC
TRBD2,once,TRBV6-5,TRBJ2-1,CASSESGRASNEQFF,TGTGCCAGCAGCGAAAGCGGGAGGGCTTCCAATGAGCAGTTCTTC
.,.,TRBV5-6,TRBJ1-1,CAHGPAGPWAFF,TGTGCCCATGGACCCGCAGGGCCCTGGGCTTTCTTT
TRBD1,.,TRBV18,TRBJ2-1,CASSRTGESYNEQFF,TGTGCCAGCTCACGGACAGGGGAGTCCTACAATGAGCAGTTCTTC
TRBD2,.,TRBV27,TRBJ2-3,CASSLRGTSGLGDTQYF,TGTGCCAGCAGTTTACGGGGGACTAGCGGGCTGGGGGATACGCAGTATTTT
.,.,TRBV5-5,TRBJ2-7,CASSLRAETYEQYF,TGTGCCAGCAGCTTGAGGGCAGAGACCTACGAGCAGTACTTC
.,.,TRBV6-5,TRBJ2-5,CASSYSPYIQETQYF,TGTGCCAGCAGTTACTCCCCGTATATCCAAGAGACCCAGTACTTC
TRBD2,.,TRBV13,TRBJ2-1,CASSVLAGGYNEQFF,TGTGCCAGCAGCGTACTAGCGGGAGGGTACAATGAGCAGTTCTTC
TRBD1,.,TRBV18,TRBJ2-7,CASSPGLGQGYEQYF,TGTGCCAGCTCACCCGGGTTAGGACAGGGCTACGAGCAGTACTTC
TRBD1,.,TRBV28,TRBJ2-7,CASSLRDRGIGYEQYF,TGTGCCAGCAGTTTACGGGACAGGGGGATCGGCTACGAGCAGTACTTC
.,.,TRBV2,TRBJ1-2,CASSEALVEVFYGYTF,TGTGCCAGCAGTGAAGCGCTTGTAGAGGTCTTCTATGGCTACACCTTC
.,.,TRBV14,TRBJ2-7,CASSQEGGYYEQYF,TGTGCCAGCAGCCAAGAGGGGGGATACTACGAGCAGTACTTC
.,.,TRBV27,TRBJ1-1,CASSSALNTEAFF,TGTGCCAGCAGTTCCGCCTTGAACACTGAAGCTTTCTTT
.,.,TRBV14,TRBJ2-1,CASSRSPGLVSYNEQFF,TGTGCCAGCAGCCGCTCTCCGGGACTCGTATCCTACAATGAGCAGTTCTTC
TRBD1,.,TRBV7-9,TRBJ1-5,CASSIAGTGLVNQPQHF,TGTGCCAGCAGCATCGCCGGGACAGGGCTGGTTAATCAGCCCCAGCATTTT
.,.,TRBV5-1,TRBJ2-2,CASSLDGDTGELFF,TGCGCCAGCAGCTTGGATGGGGACACCGGGGAGCTGTTTTTT
.,.,TRBV5-4,TRBJ2-5,CASSLRGSETQYF,TGTGCCAGCAGCTTGCGAGGAAGCGAGACCCAGTACTTC
.,once,TRBV2,TRBJ1-1,CASSDETGLNTEAFF,TGTGCCAGCAGTGATGAGACAGGTCTGAACACTGAAGCTTTCTTT
.,.,TRBV7-3,TRBJ1-2,CASSLAGSGNYGYTF,TGTGCCAGCAGCCTCGCCGGGAGTGGGAACTATGGCTACACCTTC
.,once,TRBV28,TRBJ2-7,CASSLGQEPGDEQYF,TGTGCCAGCAGTTTGGGGCAGGAACCTGGTGACGAGCAGTACTTC
.,.,TRBV27,TRBJ2-7,CASTPTYEQYF,TGTGCCAGCACCCCCACCTACGAGCAGTACTTC
.,.,TRBV7-2,TRBJ2-1,CASSWGLTNEQFF,TGTGCCAGCAGCTGGGGACTTACCAATGAGCAGTTCTTC
.,few,TRBV5-6,TRBJ1-4,CASSLGEKLFF,TGTGCCAGCAGCCTGGGTGAGAAACTGTTTTTT
TRBD2,.,TRBV28,TRBJ2-1,CASSKTSGYNEQFF,TGTGCCAGCAGTAAGACTAGCGGATACAATGAGCAGTTCTTC
TRBD2,.,TRBV9,TRBJ2-7,CASSVAPWGREAGEQYF,TGTGCCAGCAGCGTAGCCCCCTGGGGGCGGGAGGCGGGGGAGCAGTACTTC